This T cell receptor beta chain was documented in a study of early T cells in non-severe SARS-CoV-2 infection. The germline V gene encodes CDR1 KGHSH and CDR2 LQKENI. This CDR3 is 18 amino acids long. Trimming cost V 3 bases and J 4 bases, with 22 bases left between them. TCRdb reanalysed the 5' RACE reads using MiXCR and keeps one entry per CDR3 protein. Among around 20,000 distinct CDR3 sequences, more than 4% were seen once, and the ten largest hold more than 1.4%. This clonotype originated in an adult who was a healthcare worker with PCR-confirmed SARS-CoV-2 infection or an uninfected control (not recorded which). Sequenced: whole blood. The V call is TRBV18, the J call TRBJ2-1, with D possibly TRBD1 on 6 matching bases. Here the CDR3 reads CASSPLRYRAGVYNEQFF. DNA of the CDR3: TGTGCCAGCTCACCTCTCCGTTATAGGGCAGGGGTTTACAATGAGCAGTTCTTC.